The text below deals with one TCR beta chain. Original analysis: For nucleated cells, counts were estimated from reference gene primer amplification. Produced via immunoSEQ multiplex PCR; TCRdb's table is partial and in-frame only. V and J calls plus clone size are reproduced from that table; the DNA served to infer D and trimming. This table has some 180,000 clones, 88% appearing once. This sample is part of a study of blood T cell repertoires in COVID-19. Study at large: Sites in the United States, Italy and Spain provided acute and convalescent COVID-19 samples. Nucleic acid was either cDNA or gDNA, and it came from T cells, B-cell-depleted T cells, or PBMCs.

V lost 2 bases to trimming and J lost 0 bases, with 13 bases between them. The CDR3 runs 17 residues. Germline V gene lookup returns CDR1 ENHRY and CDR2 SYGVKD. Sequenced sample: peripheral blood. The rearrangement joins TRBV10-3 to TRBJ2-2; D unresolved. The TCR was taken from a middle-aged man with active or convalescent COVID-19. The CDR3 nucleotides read TGTGCCATCAGTGAGATTTTAGACAACTCGAACACCGGGGAGCTGTTTTTT. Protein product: CAISEILDNSNTGELFF.